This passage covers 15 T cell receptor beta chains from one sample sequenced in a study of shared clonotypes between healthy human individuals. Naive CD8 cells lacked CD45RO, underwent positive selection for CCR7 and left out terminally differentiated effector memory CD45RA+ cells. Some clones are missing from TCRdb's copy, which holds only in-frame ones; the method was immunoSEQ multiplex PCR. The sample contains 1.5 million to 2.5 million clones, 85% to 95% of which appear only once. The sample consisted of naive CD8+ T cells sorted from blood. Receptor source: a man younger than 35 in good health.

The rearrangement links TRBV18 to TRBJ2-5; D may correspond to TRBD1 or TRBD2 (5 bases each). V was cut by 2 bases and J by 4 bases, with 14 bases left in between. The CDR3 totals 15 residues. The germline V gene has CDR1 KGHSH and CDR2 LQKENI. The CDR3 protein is CASSPASGTGETQYF. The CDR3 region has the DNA TGTGCCAGCTCACCAGCTTCGGGGACGGGAGAGACCCAGTACTTC.

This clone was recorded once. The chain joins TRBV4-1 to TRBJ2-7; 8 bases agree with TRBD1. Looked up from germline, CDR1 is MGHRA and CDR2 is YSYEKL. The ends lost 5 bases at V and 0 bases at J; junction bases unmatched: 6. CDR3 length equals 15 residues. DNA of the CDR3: TGCGCCAGCAGCTTCTACAGGGGGAGCTCCTACGAGCAGTACTTC. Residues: CASSFYRGSSYEQYF.

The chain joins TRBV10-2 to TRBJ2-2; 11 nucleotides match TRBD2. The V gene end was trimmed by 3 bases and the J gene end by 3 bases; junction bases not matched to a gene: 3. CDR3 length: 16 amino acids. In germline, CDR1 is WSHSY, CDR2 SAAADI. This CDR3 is CASSELAGADTGELFF. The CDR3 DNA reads TGCGCCAGCAGTGAACTAGCGGGAGCCGACACCGGGGAGCTGTTTTTT.

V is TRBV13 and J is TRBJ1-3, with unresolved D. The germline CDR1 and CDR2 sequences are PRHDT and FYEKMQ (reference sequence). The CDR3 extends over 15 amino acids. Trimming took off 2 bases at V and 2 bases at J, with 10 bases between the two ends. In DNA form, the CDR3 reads TGTGCCAGCAGCTTAAGCCGCGACCCTGGAAACACCATATATTTT. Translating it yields CASSLSRDPGNTIYF.

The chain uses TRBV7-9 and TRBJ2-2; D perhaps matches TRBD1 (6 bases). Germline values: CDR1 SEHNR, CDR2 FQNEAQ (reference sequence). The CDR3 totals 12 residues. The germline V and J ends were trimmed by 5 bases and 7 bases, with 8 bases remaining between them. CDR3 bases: TGTGCCAGCAGCCAGGGGAACGGGGAGCTGTTTTTT. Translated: CASSQGNGELFF. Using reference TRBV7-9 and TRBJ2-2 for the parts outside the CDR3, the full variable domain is DTGVSQNPRHKITKRGQNVTFRCDPISEHNRLYWYRQTLGQGPEFLTYFQNEAQLEKSRLLSDRFSAERPKGSFSTLEIQRTEQGDSAMYLCASSQGNGELFFGEGSRLTVL.

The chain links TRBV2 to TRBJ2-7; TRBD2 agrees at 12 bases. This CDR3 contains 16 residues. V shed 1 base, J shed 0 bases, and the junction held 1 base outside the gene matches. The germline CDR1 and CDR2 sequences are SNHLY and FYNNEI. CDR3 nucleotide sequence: TGTGCCAGCAGTGAAGGACTAGCGGGGGCCTCCTACGAGCAGTACTTC. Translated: CASSEGLAGASYEQYF.

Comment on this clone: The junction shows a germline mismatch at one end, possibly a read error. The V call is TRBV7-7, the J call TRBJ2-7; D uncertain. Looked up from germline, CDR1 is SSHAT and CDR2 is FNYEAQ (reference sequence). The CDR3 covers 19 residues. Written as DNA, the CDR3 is TGTGCTAGCAGCTTCTCTCGGTGGGCATTTCACCCAGATCTTTACGAGCAGTACTTC. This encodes CASSFSRWAFHPDLYEQYF.

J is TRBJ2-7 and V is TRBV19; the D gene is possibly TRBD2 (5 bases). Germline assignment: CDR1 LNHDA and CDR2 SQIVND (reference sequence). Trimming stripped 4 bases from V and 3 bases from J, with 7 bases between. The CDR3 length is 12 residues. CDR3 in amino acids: CASSNGIYEQYF. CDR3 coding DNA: TGTGCCAGTAGTAACGGGATCTACGAGCAGTACTTC.

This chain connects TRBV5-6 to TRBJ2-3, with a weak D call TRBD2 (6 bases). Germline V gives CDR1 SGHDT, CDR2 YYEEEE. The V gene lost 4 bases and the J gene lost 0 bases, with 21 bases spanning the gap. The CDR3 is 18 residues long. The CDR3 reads CASSDGTSPVTSTDTQYF. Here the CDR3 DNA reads TGTGCCAGCAGCGACGGGACTTCTCCCGTAACTAGCACAGATACGCAGTATTTT.

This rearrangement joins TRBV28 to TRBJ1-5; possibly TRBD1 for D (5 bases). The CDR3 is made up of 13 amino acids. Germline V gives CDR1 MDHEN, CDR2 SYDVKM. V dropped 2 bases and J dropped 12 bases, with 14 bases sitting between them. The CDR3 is CASSLGAGWNQHF. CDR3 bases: TGTGCCAGCAGTTTAGGGGCGGGGTGGAACCAGCATTTT.

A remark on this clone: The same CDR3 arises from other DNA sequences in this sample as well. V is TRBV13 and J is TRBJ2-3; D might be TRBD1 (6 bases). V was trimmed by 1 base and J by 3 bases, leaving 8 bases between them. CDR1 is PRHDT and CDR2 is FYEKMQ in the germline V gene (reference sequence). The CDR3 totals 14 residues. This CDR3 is CASSLEGVTDTQYF. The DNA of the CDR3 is TGTGCCAGCAGCTTAGAGGGGGTAACAGATACGCAGTATTTT.

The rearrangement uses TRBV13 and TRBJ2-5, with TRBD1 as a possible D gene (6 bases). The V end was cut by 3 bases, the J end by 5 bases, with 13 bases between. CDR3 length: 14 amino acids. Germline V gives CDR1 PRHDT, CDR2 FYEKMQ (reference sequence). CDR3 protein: CASSFLQGRETQYF. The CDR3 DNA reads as TGTGCCAGCAGCTTTCTACAGGGAAGGGAGACCCAGTACTTC.

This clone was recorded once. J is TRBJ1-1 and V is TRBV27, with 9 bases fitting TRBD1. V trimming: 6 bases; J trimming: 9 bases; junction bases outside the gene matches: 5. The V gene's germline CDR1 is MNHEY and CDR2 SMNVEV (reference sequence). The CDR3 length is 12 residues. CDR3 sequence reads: CASRKQGAQAFF. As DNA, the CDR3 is TGTGCCAGCAGGAAACAGGGGGCTCAAGCTTTCTTT.

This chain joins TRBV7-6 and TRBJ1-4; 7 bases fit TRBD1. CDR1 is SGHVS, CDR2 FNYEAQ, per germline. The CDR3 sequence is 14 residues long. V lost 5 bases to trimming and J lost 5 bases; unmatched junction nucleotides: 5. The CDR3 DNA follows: TGTGCCAGCAGCCCCGGGACAGAAAATGAAAAACTGTTTTTT. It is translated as CASSPGTENEKLFF.

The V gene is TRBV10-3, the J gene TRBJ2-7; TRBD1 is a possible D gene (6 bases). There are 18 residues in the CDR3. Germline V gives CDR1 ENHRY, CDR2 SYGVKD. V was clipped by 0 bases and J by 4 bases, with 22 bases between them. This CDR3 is CAISESEFVGANPYEQYF. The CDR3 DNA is TGTGCCATCAGTGAGTCGGAGTTTGTGGGGGCAAACCCTTACGAGCAGTACTTC.